What follows is one T cell receptor (beta chain) and its context. Antigen: not known. This CDR3 region has 15 residues. The V end lost 5 bases, the J end lost 5 bases, and 16 bases lay between the germline ends. Germline lookup yields CDR1 SGHNT and CDR2 YENEEA. This sample is drawn from a study of cytomegalovirus exposure and HLA in healthy donors. Across the study: In terms of ancestry, the Caucasian-associated cluster contained 75% to 85% of the roughly 400 genotyped donors.

The primer mix had 60 Vbeta and 13 Jbeta primers. Produced via immunoSEQ multiplex PCR; TCRdb's table is partial and in-frame only. The sample table includes 80,000 to 100,000 clones. Findings and caveats of the study: Through in vitro validation, three CMV-associated chains were shown to be specific for CMV antigens.

Input material: PBMCs. This receptor was identified in a woman under 40 in good health and CMV-seronegative. The chain uses TRBV11-3 and TRBJ2-1; D possibly corresponds to TRBD2 (5 bases). CDR3 residues: CASSREVASDNEQFF. The CDR3 coding sequence is TGTGCCAGCAGCCGAGAAGTAGCGAGCGACAATGAGCAGTTCTTC.